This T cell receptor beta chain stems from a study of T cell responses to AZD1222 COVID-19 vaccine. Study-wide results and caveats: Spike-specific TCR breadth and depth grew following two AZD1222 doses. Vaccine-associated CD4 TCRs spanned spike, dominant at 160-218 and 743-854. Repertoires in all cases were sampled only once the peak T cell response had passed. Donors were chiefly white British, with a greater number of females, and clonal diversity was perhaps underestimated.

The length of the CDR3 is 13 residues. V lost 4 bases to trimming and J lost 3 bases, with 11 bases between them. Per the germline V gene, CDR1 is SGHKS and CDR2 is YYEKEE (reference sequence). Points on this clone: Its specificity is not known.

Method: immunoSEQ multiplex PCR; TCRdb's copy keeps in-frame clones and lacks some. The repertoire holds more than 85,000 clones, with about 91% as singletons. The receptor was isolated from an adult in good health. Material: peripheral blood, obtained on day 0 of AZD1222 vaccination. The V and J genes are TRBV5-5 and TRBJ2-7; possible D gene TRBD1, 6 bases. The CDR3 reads CASSPGQNYEQYF. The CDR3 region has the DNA TGTGCCAGCAGCCCTGGACAGAACTACGAGCAGTACTTC.